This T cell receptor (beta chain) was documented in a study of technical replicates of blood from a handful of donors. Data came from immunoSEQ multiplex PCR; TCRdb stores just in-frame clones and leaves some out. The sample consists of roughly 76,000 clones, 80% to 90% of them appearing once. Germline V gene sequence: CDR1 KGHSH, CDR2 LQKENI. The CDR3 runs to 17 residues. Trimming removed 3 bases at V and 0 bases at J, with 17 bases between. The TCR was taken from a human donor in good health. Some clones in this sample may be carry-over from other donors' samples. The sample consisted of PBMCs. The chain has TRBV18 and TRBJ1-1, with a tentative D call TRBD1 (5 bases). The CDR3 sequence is CASSPAQGSQMNTEAFF. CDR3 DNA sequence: TGTGCCAGCTCACCGGCTCAGGGATCTCAGATGAACACTGAAGCTTTCTTT.